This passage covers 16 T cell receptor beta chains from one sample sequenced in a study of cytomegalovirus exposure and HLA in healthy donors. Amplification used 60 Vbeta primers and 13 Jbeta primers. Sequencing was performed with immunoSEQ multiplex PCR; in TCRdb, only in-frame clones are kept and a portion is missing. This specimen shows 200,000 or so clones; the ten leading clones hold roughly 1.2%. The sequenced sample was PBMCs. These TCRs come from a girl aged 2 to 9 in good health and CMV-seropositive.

The CDR3 reads CASSPGLAGFYEQYF. CDR3 in DNA: TGTGCCAGCAGCCCTGGACTAGCGGGGTTCTACGAGCAGTACTTC. The chain recombines TRBV11-3 with TRBJ2-7; 12 bases match TRBD2. Trimming removed 5 bases from V and 3 bases from J; junction bases left unmatched: 5. This CDR3 region has 15 residues. Germline CDR1 is SGHNT and CDR2 is YENEEA.

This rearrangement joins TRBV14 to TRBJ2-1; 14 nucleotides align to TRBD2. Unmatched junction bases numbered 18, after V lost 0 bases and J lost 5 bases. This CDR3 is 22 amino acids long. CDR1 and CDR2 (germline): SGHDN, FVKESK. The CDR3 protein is CASSQDFAGTSGRERLHNEQFF. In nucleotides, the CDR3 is TGTGCCAGCAGCCAAGATTTCGCGGGGACTAGCGGGAGAGAAAGGCTACACAATGAGCAGTTCTTC.

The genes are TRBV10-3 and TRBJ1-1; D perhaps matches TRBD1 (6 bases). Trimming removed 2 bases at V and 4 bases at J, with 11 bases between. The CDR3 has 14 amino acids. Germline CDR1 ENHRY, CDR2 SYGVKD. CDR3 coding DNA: TGTGCCATCAGTGAGACAGGGAGGGGCACTGAAGCTTTCTTT. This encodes CAISETGRGTEAFF.

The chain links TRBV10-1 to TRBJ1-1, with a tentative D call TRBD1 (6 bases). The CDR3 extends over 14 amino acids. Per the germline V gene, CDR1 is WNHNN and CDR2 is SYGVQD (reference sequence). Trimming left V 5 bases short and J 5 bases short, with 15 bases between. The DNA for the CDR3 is TGCGCCAGCAGTTTACAGGGCAAGGGGACTGAAGCTTTCTTT. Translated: CASSLQGKGTEAFF.

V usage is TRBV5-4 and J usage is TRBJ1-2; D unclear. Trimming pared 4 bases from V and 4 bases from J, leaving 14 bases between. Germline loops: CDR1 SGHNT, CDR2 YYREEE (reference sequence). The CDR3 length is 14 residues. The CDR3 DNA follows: TGTGCCAGCAGCAAGGAGATCCCGACCTATGGCTACACCTTC. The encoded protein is CASSKEIPTYGYTF.

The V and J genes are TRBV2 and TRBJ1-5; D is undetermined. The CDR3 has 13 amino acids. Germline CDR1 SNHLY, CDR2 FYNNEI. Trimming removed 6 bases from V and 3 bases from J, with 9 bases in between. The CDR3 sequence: CASRAGLNQPQHF. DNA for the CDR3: TGTGCCAGCAGGGCAGGTCTCAATCAGCCCCAGCATTTT.

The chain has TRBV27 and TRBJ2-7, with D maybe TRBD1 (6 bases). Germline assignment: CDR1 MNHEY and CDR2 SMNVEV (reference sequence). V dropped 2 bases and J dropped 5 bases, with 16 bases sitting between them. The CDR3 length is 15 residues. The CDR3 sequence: CASSLGNARQDEQYF. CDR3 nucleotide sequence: TGTGCCAGCAGTTTAGGGAATGCCAGACAGGACGAGCAGTACTTC.

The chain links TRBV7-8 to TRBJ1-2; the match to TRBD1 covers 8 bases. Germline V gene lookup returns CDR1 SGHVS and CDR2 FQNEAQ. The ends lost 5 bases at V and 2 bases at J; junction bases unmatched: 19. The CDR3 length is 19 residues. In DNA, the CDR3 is TGTGCCAGCAGCGTCTCCTTCAGGGGGCGAACCACAGGCAACTATGGCTACACCTTC. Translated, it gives CASSVSFRGRTTGNYGYTF.

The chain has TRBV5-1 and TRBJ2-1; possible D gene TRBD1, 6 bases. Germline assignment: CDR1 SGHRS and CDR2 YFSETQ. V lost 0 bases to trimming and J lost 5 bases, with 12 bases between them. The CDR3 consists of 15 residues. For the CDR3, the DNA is TGCGCCAGCAGCTTGGTCGGGACAAGCGACAATGAGCAGTTCTTC. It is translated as CASSLVGTSDNEQFF.

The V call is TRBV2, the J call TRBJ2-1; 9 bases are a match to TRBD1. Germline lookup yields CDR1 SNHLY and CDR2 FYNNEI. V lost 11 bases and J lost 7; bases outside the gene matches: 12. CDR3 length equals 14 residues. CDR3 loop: CAGALDRGSNEQFF. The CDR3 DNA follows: TGTGCCGGAGCCCTGGACAGGGGTTCGAATGAGCAGTTCTTC.

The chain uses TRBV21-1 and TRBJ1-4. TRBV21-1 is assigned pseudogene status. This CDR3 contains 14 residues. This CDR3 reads CASKTFFDGEKLFF. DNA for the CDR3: TGTGCCAGCAAGACTTTTTTCGACGGGGAAAAACTGTTTTTT.

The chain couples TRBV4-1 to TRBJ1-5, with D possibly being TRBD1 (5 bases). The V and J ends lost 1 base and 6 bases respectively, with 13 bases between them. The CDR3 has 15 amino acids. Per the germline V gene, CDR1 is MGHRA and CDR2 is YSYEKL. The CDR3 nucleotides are TGCGCCAGCAGCCAAGGGACAAACGACGGTCAGCCCCAGCATTTT. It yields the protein CASSQGTNDGQPQHF.

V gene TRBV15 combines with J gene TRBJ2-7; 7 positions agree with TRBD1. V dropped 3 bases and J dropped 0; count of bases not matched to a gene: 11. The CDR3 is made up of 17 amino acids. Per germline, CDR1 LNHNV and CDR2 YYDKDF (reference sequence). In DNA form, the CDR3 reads TGTGCCACCAGCAGTTCTAGGACAGGCTCCCTCTCCTACGAGCAGTACTTC. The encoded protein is CATSSSRTGSLSYEQYF. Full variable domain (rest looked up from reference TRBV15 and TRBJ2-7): DAMVIQNPRYQVTQFGKPVTLSCSQTLNHNVMYWYQQKSSQAPKLLFHYYDKDFNNEADTPDNFQSRRPNTSFCFLDIRSPGLGDTAMYLCATSSSRTGSLSYEQYFGPGTRLTVT.

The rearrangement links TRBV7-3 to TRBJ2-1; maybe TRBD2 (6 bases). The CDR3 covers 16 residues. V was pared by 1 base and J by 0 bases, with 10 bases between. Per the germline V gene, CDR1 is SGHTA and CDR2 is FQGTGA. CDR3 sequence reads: CASSLIAESSYNEQFF. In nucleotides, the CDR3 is TGTGCCAGCAGCTTAATAGCGGAGAGCTCCTACAATGAGCAGTTCTTC. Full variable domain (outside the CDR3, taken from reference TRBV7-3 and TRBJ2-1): GAGVSQTPSNKVTEKGKYVELRCDPISGHTALYWYRQSLGQGPEFLIYFQGTGAADDSGLPNDRFFAVRPEGSVSTLKIQRTERGDSAVYLCASSLIAESSYNEQFFGPGTRLTVL.

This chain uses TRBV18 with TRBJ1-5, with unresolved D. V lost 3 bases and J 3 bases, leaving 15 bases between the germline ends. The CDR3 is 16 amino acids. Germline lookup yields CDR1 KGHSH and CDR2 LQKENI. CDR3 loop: CASSPVHTSTNQPQHF. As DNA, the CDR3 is TGTGCCAGCTCACCGGTACATACGTCCACCAATCAGCCCCAGCATTTT. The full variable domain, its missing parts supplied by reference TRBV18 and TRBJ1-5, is NAGVMQNPRHLVRRRGQEARLRCSPMKGHSHVYWYRQLPEEGLKFMVYLQKENIIDESGMPKERFSAEFPKEGPSILRIQQVVRGDSAAYFCASSPVHTSTNQPQHFGDGTRLSIL.

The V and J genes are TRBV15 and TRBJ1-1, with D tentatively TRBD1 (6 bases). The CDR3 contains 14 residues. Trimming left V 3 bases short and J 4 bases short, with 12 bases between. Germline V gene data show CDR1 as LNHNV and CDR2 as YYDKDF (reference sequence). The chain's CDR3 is CATSSNRVRTEAFF. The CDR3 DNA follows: TGTGCCACCAGCAGCAACAGGGTCCGCACTGAAGCTTTCTTT. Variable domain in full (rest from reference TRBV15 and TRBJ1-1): DAMVIQNPRYQVTQFGKPVTLSCSQTLNHNVMYWYQQKSSQAPKLLFHYYDKDFNNEADTPDNFQSRRPNTSFCFLDIRSPGLGDTAMYLCATSSNRVRTEAFFGQGTRLTVV.